This TCR beta chain stems from a study of T cells in Graves' hyperthyroidism and ophthalmopathy. Germline V CDR1 and CDR2: DFQATT, SNEGSKA (reference sequence). With 3 bases clipped from V and 2 bases from J, the junction kept 12 bases outside the gene matches. This CDR3 is 16 amino acids long. This clonotype was seen more than once but under ten times. The antigen is undetermined. The source material, RNA transcripts, was used to amplify TCR beta CDR3 regions. First-round RT-PCR of the TCR CDR3 relied on the HTBI primer set. TCRdb re-analysed the multiplex PCR reads in MiXCR, keeping a single row per CDR3 protein. The data contain about 740,000 distinct CDR3 sequences, 14% of them singletons. A patient was excluded if there was uncontrolled infection, other autoimmune disease, pregnancy or lactation. Study findings and constraints: The authors' 13 V-J model separated ophthalmopathy from stable hyperthyroidism.

The chain recombines TRBV20-1 with TRBJ2-5; 7 bases line up with TRBD1. Material: blood. The sequence came from a woman between 18 and 29 years old with Graves' hyperthyroidism. In nucleotides, the CDR3 is TGCAGTGCTAGCCGCCGACAGGGTGTGGAACAAGAGACCCAGTACTTC. This encodes CSASRRQGVEQETQYF.